What follows are 17 T cell receptor beta chains derived from one specimen sequenced in a study of blood T cell repertoires in COVID-19. Generated by immunoSEQ multiplex PCR, the TCRdb table keeps only in-frame clones and is missing some. The sample yields fewer than 200,000 clones, roughly 80% seen once. Sequencing was done on a sample of peripheral blood. These receptors came from a woman between 40 and 55 years old with COVID-19, enrolled during active disease.

The V gene is TRBV3-1 (or the pseudogene TRBV3-2), the J gene TRBJ2-1, with TRBD2 identical over 13 bases. Germline CDR1 is LGHDT and CDR2 is YNNKEL (reference sequence). The V gene end was trimmed by 4 bases and the J gene end by 9 bases; junction bases not matched to a gene: 9. The CDR3 is 16 residues long. CDR3 in amino acids: CASSRTGTSGIGEQFF. The CDR3 bases are TGTGCCAGCAGCCGCACCGGGACTAGCGGGATCGGTGAGCAGTTCTTC.

J is TRBJ2-4 and V is TRBV6-2 or TRBV6-3; 8 bases align to TRBD2. This CDR3 has 16 amino acids. V lost 2 bases, J lost 7 bases, and 10 bases stayed unmatched. CDR1 and CDR2 from the germline V gene are MNHEY and SVGEGT. The CDR3 DNA is TGTGCCAGCAGTTACGGCCTGGTAGCGGGGTCGAACATTCAGTACTTC. Its translation: CASSYGLVAGSNIQYF.

This clone was seen only once. The CDR3 nucleotides read TGTGCCTGGACCAGGGGGAACACCGGGGAGCTGTTTTTT. Its translation is CAWTRGNTGELFF. The chain uses TRBV30 and TRBJ2-2, with D possibly being TRBD1 (6 bases). V was pared by 4 bases and J by 1 base, with 7 bases between. Germline assignment: CDR1 GTSNPN and CDR2 SVGIG (reference sequence). The CDR3 length is 13 residues.

This clone has more than one count but fewer than ten. The chain joins TRBV5-1 to TRBJ2-7; 9 bases are a match to TRBD2. The CDR3 sequence is 17 residues long. V gave up 4 bases and J gave up 5 bases; unmatched junction bases: 16. CDR1 SGHRS and CDR2 YFSETQ come from the germline V gene. This CDR3 is CASSPLAGATLGDEQYF. The DNA of the CDR3 is TGCGCCAGCAGCCCGTTAGCGGGAGCCACCCTCGGGGACGAGCAGTACTTC.

The chain joins TRBV11-2 to TRBJ1-2; 10 bases are shared with TRBD1. This CDR3 comprises 16 residues. Unmatched junction bases numbered 13, after V lost 5 bases and J lost 7 bases. The germline gives CDR1 SGHAT, CDR2 FQNNGV. CDR3 DNA sequence: TGTGCCAGCAGCCAAATCCTAGACAGGGGGCTTGGTGGCTACACCTTC. Its translation: CASSQILDRGLGGYTF. Using reference TRBV11-2 and TRBJ1-2 for the parts outside the CDR3, the full variable domain is EAGVAQSPRYKIIEKRQSVAFWCNPISGHATLYWYQQILGQGPKLLIQFQNNGVVDDSQLPKDRFSAERLKGVDSTLKIQPAKLEDSAVYLCASSQILDRGLGGYTFGSGTRLTVV.

The chain recombines TRBV28 with TRBJ2-3, with D unresolved. This CDR3 has 15 amino acids. V was cut by 2 bases and J by 0 bases, with 9 bases left in between. Germline V gene sequence: CDR1 MDHEN, CDR2 SYDVKM. This CDR3 reads CASSLQVSSTDTQYF. CDR3 bases: TGTGCCAGCAGTTTACAGGTCTCTAGCACAGATACGCAGTATTTT. Complete variable domain (other parts from reference TRBV28 and TRBJ2-3): DVKVTQSSRYLVKRTGEKVFLECVQDMDHENMFWYRQDPGLGLRLIYFSYDVKMKEKGDIPEGYSVSREKKERFSLILESASTNQTSMYLCASSLQVSSTDTQYFGPGTRLTVL.

The chain couples TRBV7-3 to TRBJ2-1; 7 nucleotides agree with TRBD2. Per the germline V gene, CDR1 is SGHTA and CDR2 is FQGTGA. The V gene end was trimmed by 3 bases and the J gene end by 0 bases; junction bases not matched to a gene: 8. The CDR3 extends over 17 amino acids. The CDR3: CASSFGDRLASYNEQFF. Written as DNA, the CDR3 is TGTGCCAGCAGCTTTGGGGACCGACTAGCCTCCTACAATGAGCAGTTCTTC.

The J gene is TRBJ2-5, the V gene TRBV3-1 (or the pseudogene TRBV3-2), with TRBD2 as a possible D gene (5 bases). Trimming pared 5 bases from V and 1 base from J, leaving 11 bases between. There are 14 residues in the CDR3. Germline-derived CDR1 and CDR2 are LGHDT and YNNKEL (reference sequence). The CDR3 DNA follows: TGTGCCAGCAGCGGAGGCCCCGGCCAAGAGACCCAGTACTTC. Residues: CASSGGPGQETQYF.

This clone was counted once. The chain combines TRBV4-2 with TRBJ2-3; D not resolved. Trimming took off 0 bases at V and 2 bases at J, with 18 bases between the two ends. The germline V gene encodes CDR1 LGHNA and CDR2 YNFKEQ. This CDR3 is built from 18 residues. This CDR3 is CASSQDPNRYSSTDTQYF. CDR3 coding DNA: TGTGCCAGCAGCCAAGACCCCAATAGATACTCATCCACAGATACGCAGTATTTT.

This sequence joins TRBV19 and TRBJ2-2; TRBD1 might be the D (6 bases). Trimming stripped 3 bases from V and 5 bases from J, with 13 bases between. The CDR3 has 15 amino acids. Germline assignment: CDR1 LNHDA and CDR2 SQIVND (reference sequence). This chain's CDR3 is CASSILTTGTGELFF. The DNA for the CDR3 is TGTGCCAGTAGTATCTTAACCACAGGGACCGGGGAGCTGTTTTTT.

The chain is built from TRBV7-3 and TRBJ2-7; no clear D. This CDR3 has 13 residues. Trimming cost V 4 bases and J 2 bases, with 9 bases left between them. The germline V gene has CDR1 SGHTA and CDR2 FQGTGA. This CDR3 is CASSYPKTYEQYV. The CDR3 nucleotides are TGTGCCAGCAGCTATCCCAAAACCTACGAGCAGTACGTC.

The rearrangement links TRBV4-1 to TRBJ1-1, with D unclear. V shed 3 bases and J shed 8 bases, with 7 bases lying between them. Germline values: CDR1 MGHRA, CDR2 YSYEKL. The CDR3 consists of 11 residues. The CDR3 DNA sequence: TGCGCCAGCAGCCACCTCTCGGAAGCTTTCTTT. Encoded protein: CASSHLSEAFF.

The rearrangement uses TRBV5-1 and TRBJ2-2; 7 bases fit TRBD1. This CDR3 comprises 13 residues. CDR1 is SGHRS, CDR2 YFSETQ, per germline. The J segment lost 8 bases and the V segment lost 3 bases, leaving 4 bases of the junction unmatched. This CDR3 reads CASSSPDRGELFF. The CDR3 DNA is TGCGCCAGCAGCTCCCCGGACAGGGGGGAGCTGTTTTTT. The whole variable domain, filled in from reference TRBV5-1 and TRBJ2-2, reads KAGVTQTPRYLIKTRGQQVTLSCSPISGHRSVSWYQQTPGQGLQFLFEYFSETQRNKGNFPGRFSGRQFSNSRSEMNVSTLELGDSALYLCASSSPDRGELFFGEGSRLTVL.

This clone was observed a handful of times. V is TRBV9 and J is TRBJ2-1; 8 bases map to TRBD2. J lost 1 base, V lost 2 bases, and 2 bases had no gene match. The CDR3 spans 15 residues. Per germline, CDR1 SGDLS and CDR2 YYNGEE. In DNA form, the CDR3 reads TGTGCCAGCAGCGTTACTAGCGGTTCCTACAATGAGCAGTTCTTC. Translation: CASSVTSGSYNEQFF.

The chain recombines TRBV29-1 with TRBJ2-4; 7 nucleotides align to TRBD1. Germline CDR1 is SQVTM and CDR2 is ANQGSEA. CDR3 size: 14 residues. V shed 6 bases and J 15 bases; nucleotides not matched to a gene: 20. CDR3 in DNA: TGCAGCGTCGCCTCCGGACAGGCCGCTTGGGTTCGGTACTTC. As protein: CSVASGQAAWVRYF.

V is TRBV28 and J is TRBJ1-2; TRBD1 agrees at 7 bases. The CDR3 consists of 15 residues. Germline V CDR1 and CDR2: MDHEN, SYDVKM. With 7 bases clipped from V and 2 bases from J, the junction kept 10 bases outside the gene matches. CDR3 loop: CASITGVSANYGYTF. CDR3 bases: TGTGCCAGCATTACAGGGGTTTCGGCGAACTATGGCTACACCTTC.

The chain couples TRBV12-3 or TRBV12-4 to TRBJ2-7; D may be TRBD1 (5 bases). The CDR3 is 13 amino acids. Trimming shortened V by 5 bases and J by 1 base, and 9 bases separated the two germline ends. The DNA for the CDR3 is TGTGCCAGCAGTCTAAGGGGTTCCTACGAGCAGTACTTC. It yields the protein CASSLRGSYEQYF.